These 18 T cell receptor beta chains were sequenced from one sample in a study of T-cell memory formation after mild COVID-19. One entry per CDR3 protein, called by TCRdb with MiXCR from the 5' RACE reads. This table holds a few hundred thousand distinct CDR3 sequences, 8% to 10% found once. Input material: PBMCs or a T cell subset sorted from them (not recorded which). The source is a man aged 18 to 29 who had mild COVID-19 (a few samples of this study predate the infection). Cell type and time point are not known.

This clonotype has just a few counts. The V and J genes are TRBV18 and TRBJ1-5; 7 positions match TRBD1. Germline V CDR1 and CDR2: KGHSH, LQKENI. The CDR3 sequence is 15 residues long. J gave up 6 bases and V 4 bases, and 9 bases lay outside the gene matches. The CDR3 protein is CASSRNSGTAQPQHF. The DNA for the CDR3 is TGTGCCAGCTCACGAAACTCCGGGACAGCTCAGCCCCAGCATTTT.

This clonotype showed up just a few times. The chain couples TRBV6-5 to TRBJ2-3; the D gene is possibly TRBD2 (6 bases). V was trimmed by 6 bases and J by 6 bases, leaving 13 bases between them. Germline loops: CDR1 MNHEY, CDR2 SVGAGI. The CDR3 is made up of 13 amino acids. CDR3 amino acids: CASSLTSFDTQYF. CDR3 bases: TGTGCCAGCAGCCTGACTAGTTTCGATACGCAGTATTTT.

V and J are TRBV4-2 and TRBJ1-2; unclear D gene. Trimming shortened V by 0 bases and J by 0 bases, and 8 bases separated the two germline ends. The germline CDR1 and CDR2 sequences are LGHNA and YNFKEQ. CDR3 length: 15 residues. CDR3 bases: TGTGCCAGCAGCCAAGATTGGGGTTCTAACTATGGCTACACCTTC. Its protein product is CASSQDWGSNYGYTF.

This chain links TRBV27 with TRBJ2-3; D might be TRBD2 (7 bases). Germline CDR1 reads MNHEY; CDR2 reads SMNVEV (reference sequence). CDR3 length: 16 amino acids. The V and J ends lost 5 bases and 4 bases respectively, with 19 bases between them. CDR3 loop: CASSPRGGDGADTQYF. CDR3 coding DNA: TGTGCCAGCAGTCCGAGGGGGGGAGATGGCGCAGATACGCAGTATTTT.

Only a few counts were recorded for this clonotype. The chain couples TRBV12-3 or TRBV12-4 to TRBJ1-5; no reliable D call. The germline V and J ends were trimmed by 7 bases and 2 bases, with 12 bases remaining between them. The CDR3 spans 14 residues. The CDR3 DNA reads TGTGCCAGCACTCTGCTTCGGGGCAATCAGCCCCAGCATTTT. It encodes CASTLLRGNQPQHF.

The CDR3 sequence is CASSLIAHEQFF. The CDR3 nucleotides are TGTGCCAGCAGTTTAATTGCACATGAGCAGTTCTTC. The V gene is TRBV6-2 or TRBV6-3, the J gene TRBJ2-1; D is undetermined. V dropped 4 bases and J dropped 8 bases, with 9 bases sitting between them. Germline V gene data show CDR1 as MNHEY and CDR2 as SVGEGT. The CDR3 is made up of 12 amino acids.

The gene calls are TRBV12-3 or TRBV12-4 and TRBJ2-1; no definite D call. The CDR3 runs to 16 residues. V was clipped by 4 bases and J by 5 bases, with 18 bases between them. CDR3 DNA: TGTGCCAGCAGTTGGGTGTACGTCGACTCTCACAATGAGCAGTTCTTC. It codes for CASSWVYVDSHNEQFF.

This clonotype has more than one count but fewer than ten. The rearrangement joins TRBV6-2 or TRBV6-3 to TRBJ1-2; no firm D call. CDR1 is MNHEY and CDR2 is SVGEGT in the germline V gene. The V end was cut by 5 bases, the J end by 4 bases, with 11 bases between. The length of the CDR3 is 13 residues. CDR3 sequence reads: CASSPEERYGYTF. DNA for the CDR3: TGTGCCAGCAGTCCCGAGGAACGCTATGGCTACACCTTC.

The chain joins TRBV12-3 or TRBV12-4 to TRBJ2-2; D tentatively fits TRBD1 or TRBD2 (6 bases each). The V end was cut by 2 bases, the J end by 7 bases, with 20 bases between. This CDR3 region has 17 residues. CDR3 region: CASSLLGFGGHGGELFF. The CDR3 bases are TGTGCCAGCAGTTTATTAGGTTTCGGGGGCCATGGCGGGGAGCTGTTTTTT.

This clonotype occurred a few times. Its ends do not fully match the called genes, so a read error is possible. The chain has TRBV5-1 and TRBJ2-2, with D perhaps TRBD2 (5 bases). From germline, CDR1 is SGHRS and CDR2 YFSETQ. The CDR3 loop spans 14 amino acids. CDR3 loop: CASNLFEGTGELFF. The CDR3, as DNA: TGCGCCAGCAACTTGTTTGAGGGCACCGGGGAGCTGTTTTTT.

The chain recombines TRBV15 with TRBJ2-6; D may be TRBD1 or TRBD2 (5 bases each). Germline V gene sequence: CDR1 LNHNV, CDR2 YYDKDF (reference sequence). The CDR3 consists of 14 residues. V lost 1 base and J lost 12, with 13 bases in between. In nucleotides, the CDR3 is TGTGCCACCAGCAGAGGTCAAGGGGAGAGCGTCCTGACTTTC. This codes for CATSRGQGESVLTF.

V usage is TRBV5-1 and J usage is TRBJ2-1; D is perhaps TRBD1 or TRBD2 (5 bases each). The length of the CDR3 is 14 residues. V lost 3 bases and J lost 6, with 13 bases in between. Germline V gives CDR1 SGHRS, CDR2 YFSETQ. CDR3 DNA sequence: TGCGCCAGCAGCTGGGACCGGCGGATCAATGAGCAGTTCTTC. This translates into CASSWDRRINEQFF. Looking up the rest from reference TRBV5-1 and TRBJ2-1 gives the full variable domain: KAGVTQTPRYLIKTRGQQVTLSCSPISGHRSVSWYQQTPGQGLQFLFEYFSETQRNKGNFPGRFSGRQFSNSRSEMNVSTLELGDSALYLCASSWDRRINEQFFGPGTRLTVL.

The chain has TRBV18 and TRBJ1-1; TRBD1 might be the D (5 bases). Germline loops: CDR1 KGHSH, CDR2 LQKENI. This CDR3 has 14 residues. V lost 7 bases and J 1 base, leaving 13 bases between the germline ends. CDR3 bases: TGTGCCAGCTACGAACTTCAGGGGAACACTGAAGCTTTCTTT. It is translated as CASYELQGNTEAFF.

This clonotype showed up just a few times. CDR3 loop: CAIHGGQGMPNVLTF. In nucleotides, the CDR3 is TGTGCCATCCACGGGGGGCAGGGGATGCCCAACGTCCTGACTTTC. The J gene is TRBJ2-6, the V gene TRBV10-3; tentative D call: TRBD2 (7 bases). V shed 8 bases and J shed 8 bases, with 19 bases lying between them. CDR1 ENHRY and CDR2 SYGVKD come from the germline V gene. The CDR3 extends over 15 amino acids.

This clonotype came up a few times. This chain connects TRBV19 to TRBJ2-2; D remains ambiguous. The CDR3 consists of 14 residues. Germline V CDR1 and CDR2: LNHDA, SQIVND (reference sequence). Trimming took 0 bases from V and 1 from J, leaving 3 bases between them. The CDR3 DNA is TGTGCCAGTAGTATAGAAGTGAACACCGGGGAGCTGTTTTTT. This sequence encodes CASSIEVNTGELFF.

The chain combines TRBV7-6 with TRBJ2-1; the D is unclear. Deletions cut 0 bases from V and 6 bases from J, with 9 bases between. This CDR3 spans 14 amino acids. The germline CDR1 and CDR2 sequences are SGHVS and FNYEAQ. CDR3 DNA: TGTGCCAGCAGCTTAGCGCAATTGTCCAATGAGCAGTTCTTC. Translated, it gives CASSLAQLSNEQFF.

This clonotype was counted only a few times. The chain combines TRBV7-2 with TRBJ1-2, with 7 bases that match TRBD1. This CDR3 has 14 amino acids. The trim removed 7 bases at V and 2 bases at J, leaving 7 bases unmatched. Germline V lookup: CDR1 SGHTA, CDR2 FQGNSA. CDR3 protein: CASTLDRVNYGYTF. The CDR3 region has the DNA TGTGCCAGCACCCTAGACAGGGTAAACTATGGCTACACCTTC. Full variable domain (missing parts from reference TRBV7-2 and TRBJ1-2): GAGVSQSPSNKVTEKGKDVELRCDPISGHTALYWYRQSLGQGLEFLIYFQGNSAPDKSGLPSDRFSAERTGGSVSTLTIQRTQQEDSAVYLCASTLDRVNYGYTFGSGTRLTVV.

The chain couples TRBV6-5 to TRBJ1-5; no clear D gene. Between the trimmed V and J ends, which lost 2 bases and 4 bases, there was a span of 6 bases. The CDR3 has 13 residues. Germline values: CDR1 MNHEY, CDR2 SVGAGI. Here the CDR3 DNA reads TGTGCCAGCAGTTACCTCCAAAATCAGCCCCAGCATTTT. This gives the protein CASSYLQNQPQHF.